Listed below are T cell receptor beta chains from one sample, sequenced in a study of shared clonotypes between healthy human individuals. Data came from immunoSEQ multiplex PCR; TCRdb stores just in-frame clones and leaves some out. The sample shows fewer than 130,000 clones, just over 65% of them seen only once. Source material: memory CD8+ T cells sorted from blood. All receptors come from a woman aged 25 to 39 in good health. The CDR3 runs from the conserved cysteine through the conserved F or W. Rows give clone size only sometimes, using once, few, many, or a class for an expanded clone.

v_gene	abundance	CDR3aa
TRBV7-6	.	CASSLSLIREQYF
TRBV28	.	CARTGGRSYNEQFF
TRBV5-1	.	CASSLAGTYEQYF
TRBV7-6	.	CASSWKKNGELFF
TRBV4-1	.	CASSQGQGGIYEQYF
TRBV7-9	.	CASSPTLLTGGYGYTF
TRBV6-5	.	CASLGGAPSGYGYTF
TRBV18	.	CASTNFSTGKAETQYF
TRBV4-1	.	CASSQDAVRGRTRDEQFF
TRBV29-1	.	CSVFAGGTLTYEQYF
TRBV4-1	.	CASSQAEYGETSYEQYF
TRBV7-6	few	CASSIGPTYEQYF
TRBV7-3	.	CASSLLGGPYNEQFF
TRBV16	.	CASSRLRGTQYF
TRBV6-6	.	CASTTGTPGTNEQFF
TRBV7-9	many	CASSPGTETGELFF
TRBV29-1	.	CSVEEFRNTEAFF
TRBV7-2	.	CASSPRQGPTNEQFF
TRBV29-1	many	CSVYPLRTGLDTQYF
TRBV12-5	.	CASGLGGRKFHEQYF
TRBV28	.	CASSFGGGNYGYTF
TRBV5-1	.	CASSRWGGYTGELFF
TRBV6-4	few	CASSDRGGSDVHEQFF
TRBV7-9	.	CASSPRGTGGLYEQYF
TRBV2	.	CASSERTYYEQYF
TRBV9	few	CASSARPGRLYNEQFF
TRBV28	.	CATQTGPIEQYF
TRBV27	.	CASTWTGGVTDTQYF
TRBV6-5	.	CASSSRGGGGNQPQHF
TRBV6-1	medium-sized	CASSDWTSGRPEQYF
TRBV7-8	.	CASSLRPETSYEQYF
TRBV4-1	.	CASSQRDGAYEQYF
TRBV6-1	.	CASSETRVDTEAFF
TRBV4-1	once	CASSQDPLAGGDEQYF
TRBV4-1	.	CASSLRPGARTYEQYF
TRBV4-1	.	CASSQGPGGGDYGYTF
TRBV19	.	CASSRQAGGYEQYF
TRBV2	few	CASSERRETQYF
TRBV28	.	CASSLSKRAGGYTF
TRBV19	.	CASSSRSGETQYF
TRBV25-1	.	CASSASSTSGSLSETQYF
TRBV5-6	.	CATELSSGYNEQFF
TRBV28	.	CASTPLAGGVSYEQYF
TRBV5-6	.	CASSPRRGSRYEQYF
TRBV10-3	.	CAISERGLADLTDTQYF
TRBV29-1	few	CSVGGGRLKGTEAFF
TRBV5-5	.	CASSGIRSSYEQYF
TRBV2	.	CASSGDRGRGSYEQYF
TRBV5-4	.	CASSLGQIKNIQYF
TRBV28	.	CASSFSISSDLVIGQFF
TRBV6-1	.	CASSGPEIRNYGYTF
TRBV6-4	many	CASSDGAGGPVDTQYF
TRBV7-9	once	CASSLIGTPMEPQHF
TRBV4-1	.	CASSQEHQETQYF
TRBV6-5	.	CASGVGGWGEKLFF
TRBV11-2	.	CASSSRETQYF
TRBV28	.	CASRRPGDTDTQYF
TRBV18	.	CASSPLGIRTPNGDTEAFF
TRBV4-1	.	CASSQDWPGGLIGYEQYF
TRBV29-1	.	CSDLQIGPDYTF